This T cell receptor beta chain was sequenced for a study of T cell changes during pregnancy in multiple sclerosis. This CDR3 spans 17 amino acids. The germline gives CDR1 MNHEY, CDR2 SMNVEV (reference sequence). Trimming removed 0 bases at V and 4 bases at J, with 18 bases between. Libraries were prepared by immunoSEQ multiplex PCR; TCRdb keeps only in-frame clonotypes and omits some of them. The sample carries tens of thousands of clones, 93% recorded once. J is TRBJ1-1 and V is TRBV27; possibly TRBD1 for D (5 bases). Specimen: CD8+ T cells from peripheral blood mononuclear cells, collected in the third trimester of pregnancy. The clonotype comes from a female donor with multiple sclerosis, enrolled in a pregnancy study. The CDR3 is CASSLSSGGGSGTEAFF. CDR3 DNA sequence: TGTGCCAGCAGTTTATCCTCGGGGGGGGGTAGTGGCACTGAAGCTTTCTTT.